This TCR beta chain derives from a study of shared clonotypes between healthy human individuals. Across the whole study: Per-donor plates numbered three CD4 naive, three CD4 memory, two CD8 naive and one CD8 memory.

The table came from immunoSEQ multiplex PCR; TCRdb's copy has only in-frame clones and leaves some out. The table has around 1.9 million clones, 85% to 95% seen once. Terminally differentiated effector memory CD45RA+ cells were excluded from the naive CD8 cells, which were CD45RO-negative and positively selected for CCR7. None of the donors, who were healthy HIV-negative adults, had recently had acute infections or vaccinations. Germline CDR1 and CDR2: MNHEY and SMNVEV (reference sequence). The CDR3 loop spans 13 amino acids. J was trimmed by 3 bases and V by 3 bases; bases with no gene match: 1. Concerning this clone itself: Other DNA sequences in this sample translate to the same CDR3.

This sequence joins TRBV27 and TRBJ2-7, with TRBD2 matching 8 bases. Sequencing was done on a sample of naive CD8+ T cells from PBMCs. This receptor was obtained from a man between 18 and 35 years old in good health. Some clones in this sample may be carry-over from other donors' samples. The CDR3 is CASSFAGGYEQYF. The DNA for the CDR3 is TGTGCCAGCAGTTTCGCGGGAGGCTACGAGCAGTACTTC.